The 2 T cell receptor beta chains below come from one sample, sequenced in a study of CD8+ T cells in alopecia areata. Sample treatment: oral pan-JAK inhibitor, 5-10 mg twice daily. As the sequencing template, cDNA was produced by extracting RNA and reverse transcribing it. Measured with immunoSEQ multiplex PCR; TCRdb has only the in-frame clones, and not every one. The data show more than 90,000 clones, with roughly 50% seen just once and around 30% held by the top ten. Material: CD8+ T cells sorted from blood, obtained at week 4, from a patient treated with tofacitinib. These receptors were taken from a human donor with alopecia areata.

This clone was counted only a few times. For the CDR3, the DNA is TGTGCCAGCAGTGGCCGGTCCCCGGACACCCTGGAAGAGACCCAGTACTTC. This gives the protein CASSGRSPDTLEETQYF. The V call is TRBV25-1, the J call TRBJ2-5; possibly TRBD1 for D (5 bases). This CDR3 has 17 residues. The V end was cut by 4 bases, the J end by 3 bases, with 21 bases between. Germline loops: CDR1 MGHDK, CDR2 SYGVNS.

The V call is TRBV2, the J call TRBJ1-2; D is possibly TRBD1 (6 bases). From germline, CDR1 is SNHLY and CDR2 FYNNEI. The CDR3 extends over 15 amino acids. Trimming shortened V by 6 bases and J by 2 bases, and 16 bases separated the two germline ends. The CDR3 loop is CASRTRGAGNYGYTF. The DNA of the CDR3 is TGTGCCAGCAGGACGCGGGGGGCCGGGAACTATGGCTACACCTTC.